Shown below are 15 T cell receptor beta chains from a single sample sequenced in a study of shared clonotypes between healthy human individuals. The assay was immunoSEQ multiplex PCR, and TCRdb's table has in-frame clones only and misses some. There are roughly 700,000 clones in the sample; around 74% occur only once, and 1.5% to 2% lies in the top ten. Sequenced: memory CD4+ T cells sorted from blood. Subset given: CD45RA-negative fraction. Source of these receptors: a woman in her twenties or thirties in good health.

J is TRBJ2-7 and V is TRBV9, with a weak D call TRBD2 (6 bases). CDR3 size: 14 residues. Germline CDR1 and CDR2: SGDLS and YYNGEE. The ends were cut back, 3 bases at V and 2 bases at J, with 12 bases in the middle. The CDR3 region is CASSEGTGAYEQYF. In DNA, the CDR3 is TGTGCCAGCAGCGAGGGGACTGGGGCCTACGAGCAGTACTTC. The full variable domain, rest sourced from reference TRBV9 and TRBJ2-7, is DSGVTQTPKHLITATGQRVTLRCSPRSGDLSVYWYQQSLDQGLQFLIQYYNGEERAKGNILERFSAQQFPDLHSELNLSSLELGDSALYFCASSEGTGAYEQYFGPGTRLTVT.

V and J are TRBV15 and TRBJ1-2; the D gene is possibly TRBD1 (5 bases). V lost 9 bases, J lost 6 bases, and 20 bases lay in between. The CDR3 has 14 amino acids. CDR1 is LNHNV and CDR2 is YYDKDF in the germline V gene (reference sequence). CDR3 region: CATSGRGAGDGYTF. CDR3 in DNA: TGTGCCACATCCGGGCGAGGGGCGGGTGATGGCTACACCTTC.

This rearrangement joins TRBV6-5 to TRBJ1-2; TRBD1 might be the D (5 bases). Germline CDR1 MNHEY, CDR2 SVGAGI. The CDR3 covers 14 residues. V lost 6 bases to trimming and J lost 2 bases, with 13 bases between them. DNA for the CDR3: TGTGCCAGCAGCTGGGCGGAGGGGAACTATGGCTACACCTTC. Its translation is CASSWAEGNYGYTF.

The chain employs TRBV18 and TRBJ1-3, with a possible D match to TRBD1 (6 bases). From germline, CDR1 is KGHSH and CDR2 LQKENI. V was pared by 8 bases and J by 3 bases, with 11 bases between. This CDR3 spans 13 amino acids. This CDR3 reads CASLTGYGNTIYF. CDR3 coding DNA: TGTGCCAGCCTAACAGGGTATGGAAACACCATATATTTT.

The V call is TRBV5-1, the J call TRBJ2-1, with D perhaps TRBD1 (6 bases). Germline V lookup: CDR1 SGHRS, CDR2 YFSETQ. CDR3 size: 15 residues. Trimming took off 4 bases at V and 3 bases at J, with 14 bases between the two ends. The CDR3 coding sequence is TGCGCCAGCAGCCCGGACAGATTGGACTACAATGAGCAGTTCTTC. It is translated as CASSPDRLDYNEQFF. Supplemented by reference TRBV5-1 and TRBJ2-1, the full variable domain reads KAGVTQTPRYLIKTRGQQVTLSCSPISGHRSVSWYQQTPGQGLQFLFEYFSETQRNKGNFPGRFSGRQFSNSRSEMNVSTLELGDSALYLCASSPDRLDYNEQFFGPGTRLTVL.

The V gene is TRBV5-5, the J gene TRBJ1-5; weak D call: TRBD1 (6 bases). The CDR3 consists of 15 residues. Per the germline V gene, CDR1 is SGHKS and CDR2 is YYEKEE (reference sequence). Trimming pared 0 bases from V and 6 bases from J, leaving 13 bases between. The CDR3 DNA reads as TGTGCCAGCAGCTTGGATGTCAGGGGCGGTCAGCCCCAGCATTTT. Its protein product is CASSLDVRGGQPQHF.

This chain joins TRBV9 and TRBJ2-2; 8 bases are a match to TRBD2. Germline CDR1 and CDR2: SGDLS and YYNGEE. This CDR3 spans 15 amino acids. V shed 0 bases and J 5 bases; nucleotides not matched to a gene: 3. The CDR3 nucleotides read TGTGCCAGCAGCGTAGCGGGAGGGCTAACCGGGGAGCTGTTTTTT. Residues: CASSVAGGLTGELFF.

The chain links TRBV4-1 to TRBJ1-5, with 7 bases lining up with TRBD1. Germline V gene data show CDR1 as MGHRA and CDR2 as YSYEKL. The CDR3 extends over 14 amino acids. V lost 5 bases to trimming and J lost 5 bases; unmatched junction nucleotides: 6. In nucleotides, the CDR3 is TGCGCCAGCAGCTACGATCAGGGGGATCAGCCCCAGCATTTT. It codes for CASSYDQGDQPQHF.

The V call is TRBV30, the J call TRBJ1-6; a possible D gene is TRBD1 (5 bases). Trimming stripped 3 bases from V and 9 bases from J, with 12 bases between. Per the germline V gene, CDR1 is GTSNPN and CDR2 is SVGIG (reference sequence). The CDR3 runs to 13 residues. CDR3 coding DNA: TGTGCCTGGAGGGGCAGGGAGACTTCACCCCTCCACTTT. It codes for CAWRGRETSPLHF.

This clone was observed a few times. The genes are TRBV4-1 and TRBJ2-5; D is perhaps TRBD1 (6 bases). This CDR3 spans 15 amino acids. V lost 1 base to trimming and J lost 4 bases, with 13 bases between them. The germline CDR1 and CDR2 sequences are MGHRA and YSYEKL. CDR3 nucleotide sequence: TGCGCCAGCAGCCAAGCCTTGACAGGTGGAGAGACCCAGTACTTC. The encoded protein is CASSQALTGGETQYF.

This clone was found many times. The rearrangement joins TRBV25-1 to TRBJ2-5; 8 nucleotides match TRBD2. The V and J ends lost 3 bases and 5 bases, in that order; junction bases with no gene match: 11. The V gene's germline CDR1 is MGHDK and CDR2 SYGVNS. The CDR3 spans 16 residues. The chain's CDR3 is CASSDKASGSYETQYF. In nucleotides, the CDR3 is TGTGCCAGCAGTGATAAGGCTAGCGGGTCTTACGAGACCCAGTACTTC.

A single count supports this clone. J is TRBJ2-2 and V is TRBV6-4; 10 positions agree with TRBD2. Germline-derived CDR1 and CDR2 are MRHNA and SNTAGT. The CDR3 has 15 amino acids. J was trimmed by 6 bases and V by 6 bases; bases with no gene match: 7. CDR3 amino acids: CASRTSGLVAGELFF. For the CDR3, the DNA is TGTGCCAGCAGGACTAGCGGGTTGGTCGCCGGGGAGCTGTTTTTT.

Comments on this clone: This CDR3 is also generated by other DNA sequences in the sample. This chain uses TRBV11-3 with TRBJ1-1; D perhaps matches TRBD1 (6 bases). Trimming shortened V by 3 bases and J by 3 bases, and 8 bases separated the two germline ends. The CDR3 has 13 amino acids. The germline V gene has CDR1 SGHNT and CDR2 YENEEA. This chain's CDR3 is CASSLYRDTEAFF. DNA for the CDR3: TGTGCCAGCAGCTTGTACAGGGACACTGAAGCTTTCTTT.

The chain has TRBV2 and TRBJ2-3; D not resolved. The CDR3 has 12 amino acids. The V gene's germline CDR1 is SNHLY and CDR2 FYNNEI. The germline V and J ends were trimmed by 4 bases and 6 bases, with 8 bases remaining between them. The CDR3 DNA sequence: TGTGCCAGCAGTGGAGTTAGCGATACGCAGTATTTT. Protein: CASSGVSDTQYF.

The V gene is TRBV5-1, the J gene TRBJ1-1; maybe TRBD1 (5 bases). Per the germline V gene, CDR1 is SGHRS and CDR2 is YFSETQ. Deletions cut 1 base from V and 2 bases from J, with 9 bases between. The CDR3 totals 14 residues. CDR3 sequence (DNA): TGCGCCAGCAGCTTGTCGACAGACAACACTGAAGCTTTCTTT. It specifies CASSLSTDNTEAFF.